This is a list of T cell receptor beta chains from one sample in a study of control samples from healthy donors and cancer patients. Profiled with immunoSEQ multiplex PCR; TCRdb holds only in-frame clones, not every one. This sample carries 40,000 to 50,000 clones, over 90% of them seen once, and the ten largest clones take roughly a quarter. The sample was PBMCs. Source of these receptors: a woman aged 45-65 years with head and neck cancer. Both conserved end residues are part of each CDR3. A D gene is named only where the DNA matches it firmly. Clone size, where shown, is once, few, many, or a class for clones that have expanded.

>.|TRBV6-1|TRBJ1-2|.
CASSEGGQLYGYTF
TGTGCCAGCAGTGAAGGAGGTCAGCTCTATGGCTACACCTTC
>.|TRBV24-1|TRBJ1-1|.
CATRAGENTEAFF
TGTGCCACCAGAGCAGGGGAGAACACTGAAGCTTTCTTT
>.|TRBV3-1/TRBV3-2|TRBJ2-6|TRBD1
CASSQVAGGSGANVLTF
TGTGCCAGCAGCCAAGTGGCAGGGGGCAGTGGGGCCAACGTCCTGACTTTC
>.|TRBV16|TRBJ1-4|.
CASSRGGGMTNEKLFF
TGTGCCAGCAGCCGCGGAGGAGGGATGACTAATGAAAAACTGTTTTTT
>.|TRBV27|TRBJ2-2|.
CASRTQPNTGELFF
TGTGCCAGCAGGACACAGCCCAACACCGGGGAGCTGTTTTTT
>.|TRBV18|TRBJ1-2|.
CASSPGGISLNIHGYTF
TGTGCCAGCTCACCAGGGGGGATATCTCTAAACATCCATGGCTACACCTTC
>.|TRBV24-1|TRBJ2-1|.
CATSVGVSYNEQFF
TGTGCCACCAGTGTAGGGGTTTCCTACAATGAGCAGTTCTTC
>once|TRBV30|TRBJ1-3|.
CAWTSMTGNTIYF
TGTGCCTGGACCTCGATGACTGGAAACACCATATATTTT
>few|TRBV4-1|TRBJ1-3|.
CASSQDLGRGNTIYF
TGCGCCAGCAGCCAAGATCTAGGCAGGGGAAACACCATATATTTT
>.|TRBV7-2|TRBJ2-5|.
CASSPPPGKTQYF
TGTGCCAGCAGCCCTCCCCCCGGGAAGACCCAGTACTTC
>few|TRBV6-5|TRBJ1-5|.
CASSQPYQPQHF
TGTGCCAGCAGCCAGCCGTATCAGCCCCAGCATTTT
>.|TRBV4-2|TRBJ1-2|.
CASSESGANSYGYTF
TGTGCCAGCAGTGAATCCGGGGCAAACTCCTATGGCTACACCTTC
>.|TRBV4-2|TRBJ2-3|TRBD2
CASSQDVSSGNTQYF
TGTGCCAGCAGCCAAGATGTGTCTAGCGGGAATACGCAGTATTTT
>.|TRBV9|TRBJ2-3|TRBD2
CASSFRNGGKDTQYF
TGTGCCAGCAGCTTCCGGAACGGGGGGAAAGATACGCAGTATTTT
>.|TRBV27|TRBJ1-2|.
CASSSIDSYGYTF
TGTGCCAGCAGTTCAATCGACAGTTATGGCTACACCTTC
>.|TRBV11-2|TRBJ2-7|.
CASSLGGQTYEQYF
TGTGCCAGCAGCTTAGGGGGGCAGACCTACGAGCAGTACTTC
>.|TRBV6-6|TRBJ2-3|TRBD2
CASNTPLASDTQYF
TGTGCCAGCAACACACCACTAGCGTCGGATACGCAGTATTTT
>.|TRBV28|TRBJ1-1|.
CASSLLRDEAFF
TGTGCCAGCAGTTTATTGAGGGATGAAGCTTTCTTT
>.|TRBV5-1|TRBJ1-2|.
CASSESPGFYGYTF
TGCGCCAGCAGCGAATCTCCGGGCTTCTACGGCTACACCTTC
>.|TRBV10-1|TRBJ1-6|.
CASSEDRVMPLHF
TGCGCCAGCAGTGAGGACCGGGTAATGCCCCTCCACTTT
>.|TRBV24-1|TRBJ2-3|TRBD1
CATSEARPGQGAVDTQYF
TGTGCCACCAGTGAGGCACGTCCGGGACAGGGGGCAGTGGATACGCAGTATTTT
>.|TRBV19|TRBJ1-3|.
CASRDIGGPGNTIYF
TGTGCCAGTAGGGATATTGGGGGGCCTGGAAACACCATATATTTT
>.|TRBV28|TRBJ1-2|TRBD1
CASSLVSGQGIENYGYTF
TGTGCCAGCAGTTTAGTTTCCGGACAGGGAATCGAGAACTATGGCTACACCTTC
>.|TRBV10-2|TRBJ2-7|.
CASSNGGLWDEQYF
TGCGCCAGCAGTAATGGGGGACTTTGGGACGAGCAGTACTTC
>.|TRBV7-2|TRBJ2-1|TRBD2
CASSLASGGYNEQFF
TGTGCCAGCAGCTTAGCTAGCGGGGGTTACAATGAGCAGTTCTTC
>once|TRBV11-2|TRBJ2-5|.
CASSPGMGGETQYF
TGTGCCAGCAGCCCCGGGATGGGAGGAGAGACCCAGTACTTC
>.|TRBV30|TRBJ1-5|TRBD1
CAWARPGGYSNQPQHF
TGTGCCTGGGCGAGACCAGGGGGCTATAGCAATCAGCCCCAGCATTTT
>.|TRBV6-5|TRBJ1-1|.
CASSYDRGRRNTEAFF
TGTGCCAGCAGTTATGACCGGGGGCGAAGGAACACTGAAGCTTTCTTT
>.|TRBV12-3/TRBV12-4|TRBJ2-1|.
CASSFRNPGQFF
TGTGCCAGCAGTTTTAGGAACCCGGGGCAGTTCTTC
>once|TRBV13|TRBJ2-2|.
CASSLRHTGELFF
TGTGCCAGCAGCTTAAGGCACACCGGGGAGCTGTTTTTT
>.|TRBV7-9|TRBJ2-7|TRBD1
CASSVKGQGTAQYF
TGTGCCAGCAGCGTAAAGGGACAGGGGACAGCGCAGTACTTC
>.|TRBV6-5|TRBJ2-1|.
CASRMLGGPHNEQFF
TGTGCCAGCAGGATGTTAGGGGGGCCCCACAATGAGCAGTTCTTC
>.|TRBV10-3|TRBJ1-5|.
CAISEGWNQPQHF
TGTGCCATCAGTGAAGGCTGGAATCAGCCCCAGCATTTT
>.|TRBV19|TRBJ2-1|.
CASSGPTYNEQFF
TGTGCCAGTTCGGGACCTACTTACAATGAGCAGTTCTTC
>.|TRBV28|TRBJ2-7|TRBD2
CASSSPGTSGSGEQYF
TGTGCCAGCAGTTCGCCCGGGACTAGCGGGAGTGGCGAGCAGTACTTC
>.|TRBV9|TRBJ2-4|.
CASSVEGDPKNIQYF
TGTGCCAGCAGCGTGGAGGGGGATCCCAAAAACATTCAGTACTTC
>.|TRBV28|TRBJ2-7|TRBD1
CASSLIADRGLEQYF
TGTGCCAGCAGTTTAATAGCGGACAGGGGGCTCGAGCAGTACTTC
>.|TRBV7-2|TRBJ2-2|TRBD2
CASSFRASGVAGELFF
TGTGCCAGCAGCTTTAGGGCTAGCGGTGTCGCCGGGGAGCTGTTTTTT
>.|TRBV11-1|TRBJ2-1|.
CASSLVREQFF
TGTGCCAGCAGCTTAGTTCGCGAGCAGTTCTTC
>.|TRBV5-1|TRBJ2-1|TRBD2
CASSPSGSTYNEQFF
TGCGCCAGCAGCCCTAGCGGGAGTACTTACAATGAGCAGTTCTTC
>.|TRBV28|TRBJ2-3|TRBD2
CASSPLAGGPSTDTQYF
TGTGCCAGCAGTCCGCTAGCGGGAGGCCCCAGCACAGATACGCAGTATTTT
>once|TRBV11-2|TRBJ1-5|.
CASSLDWSRYSNQPQHF
TGTGCCAGCAGCTTAGATTGGTCAAGATATAGCAATCAGCCCCAGCATTTT
>.|TRBV6-6|TRBJ2-2|.
CASSPRTGELFF
TGTGCCAGCAGTCCCCGGACCGGGGAGCTGTTTTTT
>few|TRBV6-5|TRBJ1-1|.
CASPKDGANTEAFF
TGTGCCAGCCCAAAGGACGGGGCGAACACTGAAGCTTTCTTT